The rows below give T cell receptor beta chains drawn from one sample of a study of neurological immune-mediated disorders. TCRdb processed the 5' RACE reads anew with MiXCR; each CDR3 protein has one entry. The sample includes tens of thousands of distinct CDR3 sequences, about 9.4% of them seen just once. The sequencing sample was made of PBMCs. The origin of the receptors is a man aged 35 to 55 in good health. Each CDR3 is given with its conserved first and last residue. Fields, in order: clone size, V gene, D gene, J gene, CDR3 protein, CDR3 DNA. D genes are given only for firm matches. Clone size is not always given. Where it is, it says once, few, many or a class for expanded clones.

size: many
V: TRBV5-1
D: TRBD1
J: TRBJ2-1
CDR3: CASSSTGPHNEQFF
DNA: TGCGCCAGCAGCTCGACAGGGCCCCACAATGAGCAGTTCTTC

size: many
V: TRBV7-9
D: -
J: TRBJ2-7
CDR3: CASSDVRTSREQYF
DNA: TGTGCCAGCAGCGACGTCCGGACCTCGCGGGAGCAGTACTTC

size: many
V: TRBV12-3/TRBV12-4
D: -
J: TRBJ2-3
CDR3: CASSLFGRATDTQYF
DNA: TGTGCCAGCAGTTTATTTGGGCGGGCCACAGATACGCAGTATTTT

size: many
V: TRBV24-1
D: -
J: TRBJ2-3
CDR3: CATSDIWVDTQYF
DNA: TGTGCCACCAGTGATATTTGGGTGGATACGCAGTATTTT

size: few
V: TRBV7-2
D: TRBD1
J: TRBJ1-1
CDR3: CASSPLGTANTGAFF
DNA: TGTGCCAGCAGCCCCCTCGGGACAGCGAACACGGGGGCTTTCTTT

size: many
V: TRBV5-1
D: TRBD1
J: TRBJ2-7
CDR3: CASSLGQGATEQYF
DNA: TGCGCCAGCAGCTTGGGACAGGGGGCGACCGAGCAGTACTTC

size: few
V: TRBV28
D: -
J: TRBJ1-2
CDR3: CASSIPDAAFIDGYTF
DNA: TGTGCCAGCAGTATCCCGGATGCGGCGTTTATAGATGGCTACACCTTC

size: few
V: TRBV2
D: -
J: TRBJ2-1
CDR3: CASSENNEQFF
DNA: TGTGCCAGCAGCGAAAACAATGAGCAGTTCTTC

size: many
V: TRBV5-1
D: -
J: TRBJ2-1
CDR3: CASSSGQTVSNEQFF
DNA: TGCGCCAGCAGCTCAGGACAGACCGTATCCAATGAGCAGTTCTTC

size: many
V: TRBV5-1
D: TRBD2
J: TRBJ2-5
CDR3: CASSLGLAGEWGETQYF
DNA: TGCGCCAGCAGCTTGGGACTAGCGGGAGAATGGGGAGAGACCCAGTACTTC

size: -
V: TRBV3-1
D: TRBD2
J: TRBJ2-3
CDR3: CASSFSGRAGTDTQYF
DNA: TGTGCCAGCAGCTTCAGCGGGAGGGCCGGCACAGATACGCAGTATTTT

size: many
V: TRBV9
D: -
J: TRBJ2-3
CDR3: CASSVEGSAQYF
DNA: TGTGCCAGCAGCGTAGAGGGCTCCGCGCAGTATTTT

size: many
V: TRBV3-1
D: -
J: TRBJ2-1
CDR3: CASSQVGEQFF
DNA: TGTGCCAGCAGCCAGGTTGGGGAGCAGTTCTTC

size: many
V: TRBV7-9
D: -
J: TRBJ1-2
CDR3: CASSLVSYGYTF
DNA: TGTGCCAGCAGCTTAGTATCCTATGGCTACACCTTC

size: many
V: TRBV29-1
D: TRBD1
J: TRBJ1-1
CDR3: CSVLTGPTEAFF
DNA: TGCAGCGTACTGACAGGGCCCACTGAAGCTTTCTTT

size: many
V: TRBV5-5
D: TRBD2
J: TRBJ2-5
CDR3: CASSPRGTSGQETQYF
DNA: TGTGCCAGCAGCCCTCGGGGGACTAGCGGCCAAGAGACCCAGTACTTC

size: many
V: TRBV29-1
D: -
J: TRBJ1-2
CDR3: CSVEEGRNYGYTF
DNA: TGCAGCGTTGAAGAAGGCAGGAACTATGGCTACACCTTC

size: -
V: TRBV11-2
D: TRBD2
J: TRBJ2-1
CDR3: CASRPRRAGPRNLGGEQFF
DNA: TGTGCCAGCAGACCACGCCGGGCAGGGCCCCGTAATCTGGGGGGGGAGCAGTTCTTC

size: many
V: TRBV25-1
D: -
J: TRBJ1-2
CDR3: CASSEARGSNYGYTF
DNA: TGTGCCAGCAGTGAGGCTAGGGGTTCTAACTATGGCTACACCTTC

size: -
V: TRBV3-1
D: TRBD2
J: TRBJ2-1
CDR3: CASQLWEGTPEQFF
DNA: TGTGCCAGCCAACTTTGGGAGGGTACCCCTGAGCAGTTCTTC

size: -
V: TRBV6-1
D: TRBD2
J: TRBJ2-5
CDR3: CASSVAGGGETQYF
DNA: TGTGCCAGCAGTGTCGCGGGGGGGGGAGAGACCCAGTACTTC

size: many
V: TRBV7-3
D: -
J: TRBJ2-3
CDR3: CASSSTGGADTQYF
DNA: TGTGCCAGCAGCTCCACCGGGGGCGCAGATACGCAGTATTTT

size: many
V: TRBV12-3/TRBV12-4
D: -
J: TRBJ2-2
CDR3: CASSLNGVEVTGELFF
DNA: TGTGCCAGCAGTTTAAATGGTGTGGAAGTCACCGGGGAGCTGTTTTTT

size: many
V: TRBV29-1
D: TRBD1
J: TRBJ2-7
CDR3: CSAGQSSYEQYF
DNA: TGCAGCGCGGGACAGAGCTCCTACGAGCAGTACTTC

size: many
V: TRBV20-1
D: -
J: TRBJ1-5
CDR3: CSASTLGPHNQPQHF
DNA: TGCAGTGCTAGTACCTTGGGACCTCACAATCAGCCCCAGCATTTT

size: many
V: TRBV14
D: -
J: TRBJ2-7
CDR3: CASSQWDGYEQYF
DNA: TGTGCCAGCAGCCAGTGGGACGGCTACGAGCAGTACTTC

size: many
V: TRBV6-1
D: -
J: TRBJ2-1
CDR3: CASTIREPLYNEQFF
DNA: TGTGCCAGCACAATACGGGAGCCGCTTTACAATGAGCAGTTCTTC

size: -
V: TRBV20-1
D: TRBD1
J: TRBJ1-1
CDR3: CSARDRDRNTEAFF
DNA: TGCAGTGCTAGAGACCGGGACAGGAACACTGAAGCTTTCTTT

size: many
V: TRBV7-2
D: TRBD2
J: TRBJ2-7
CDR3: CASSLLAGGFSYEQYF
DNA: TGTGCCAGCAGCTTATTAGCGGGAGGGTTCTCCTACGAGCAGTACTTC

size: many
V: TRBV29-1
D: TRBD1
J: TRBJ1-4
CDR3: CSTRQGDEKLFF
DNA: TGCAGCACTAGACAGGGCGATGAAAAACTGTTTTTT